What follows describes a single TCR beta chain. Its antigen is as yet unknown. The CDR3 runs to 19 residues. V shed 3 bases, J shed 3 bases, and the junction held 15 bases outside the gene matches. The germline gives CDR1 SGHRS, CDR2 YFSETQ. These data originate in a study of PD-1 blockade in classical Hodgkin lymphoma. With no exception, relapse followed autologous stem cell transplantation in all patients, and brentuximab vedotin exposure varied. Study-wide results and caveats: The diversity seen at baseline in complete responders resembled that of newly diagnosed patients. CD4+ TCR diversity rose significantly by C4D1, and CD8+ TCR diversity did not.

Data came from immunoSEQ multiplex PCR; TCRdb stores just in-frame clones and leaves some out. The data contain roughly 92,000 clones, 80% to 95% of them singletons. The sequences come from peripheral blood mononuclear cells (PBMCs), collected at baseline. This rearrangement joins TRBV5-1 to TRBJ2-1, with TRBD2 matching over 10 bases. This TCR came from a human donor with classical Hodgkin lymphoma. The CDR3 nucleotides read TGCGCCAGCAGCTCCCTTAAAGCGGGAGGGCTGAGTCTCTACAATGAGCAGTTCTTC. Translated, it gives CASSSLKAGGLSLYNEQFF.